This entry features one T cell receptor (beta chain) sequence. Its antigen is as yet unknown. This entry belongs to a study of cytomegalovirus exposure and HLA in healthy donors. The length of the CDR3 is 15 residues. Germline lookup yields CDR1 SGDLS and CDR2 YYNGEE. The J segment lost 5 bases and the V segment lost 4 bases, leaving 9 bases of the junction unmatched. With 60 Vbeta and 13 Jbeta primers, the PCR was carried out. Repertoires were generated with immunoSEQ multiplex PCR, while TCRdb's copy carries only in-frame clones and drops some. Among under 200,000 clones listed, roughly 70% were seen once. Study results and caveats: As a later analysis revealed, the rate of TCR association differed by HLA locus, with DRB1 most and HLA-C fewest. Later analysis revealed greater clonal expansion in HLA-associated TCR beta chains than in equally common others. The authors listed around 150 TCR beta chains as cytomegalovirus-associated.

The TCR originated in a middle-aged woman in good health and CMV-seropositive. This chain connects TRBV9 to TRBJ1-1, with 9 nucleotides matching TRBD1. The sequenced sample consisted of PBMCs. The CDR3 protein is CASSYRDRVETEAFF. Written as DNA, the CDR3 is TGTGCCAGCAGCTACAGGGACAGGGTTGAAACTGAAGCTTTCTTT.